This T cell receptor (beta chain) was identified in a study of shared T cell receptors in the human thymus. Per germline, CDR1 LGHNT and CDR2 FRNRAP. Trimming left V 4 bases short and J 15 bases short, with 13 bases between. There are 11 residues in the CDR3. This clone was recorded once. The assay was immunoSEQ multiplex PCR, and TCRdb's table has in-frame clones only and misses some. Among 500,000 to 850,000 clones listed, roughly 86% were seen once. The same data also went into a second study, on human thymus T cells. That source adds: Donors were healthy Finnish babies undergoing corrective operations for congenital heart defects. The thymus was resected at corrective cardiac surgery. Among thymic and blood repertoires, usage of V and J genes appeared biased. Related research described strongly overlapping thymic repertoires in unrelated people.

V gene TRBV12-5 combines with J gene TRBJ2-1; tentative D call: TRBD1 (6 bases). The specimen was thymocytes. The receptor's source is a boy in the first two years of life with a congenital heart defect. The CDR3 here is CASGSLRGRFF. In DNA, the CDR3 is TGTGCTAGTGGTTCGCTCAGGGGTAGGTTCTTC.